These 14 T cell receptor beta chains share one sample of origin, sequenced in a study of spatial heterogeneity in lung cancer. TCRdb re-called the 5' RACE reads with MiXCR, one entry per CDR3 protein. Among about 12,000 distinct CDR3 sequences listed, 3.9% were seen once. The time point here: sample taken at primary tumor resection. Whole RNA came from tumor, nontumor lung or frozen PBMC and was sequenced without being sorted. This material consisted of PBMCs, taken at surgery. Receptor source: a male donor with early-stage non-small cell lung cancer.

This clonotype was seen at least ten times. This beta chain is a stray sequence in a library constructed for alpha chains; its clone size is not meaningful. DNA of the CDR3: TGTGCCAGCAGTCCCGGGACAGGGGGTAATTCACCCCTCCACTTT. Its translation is CASSPGTGGNSPLHF. The gene calls are TRBV27 and TRBJ1-6; 11 nucleotides agree with TRBD1. The V gene's germline CDR1 is MNHEY and CDR2 SMNVEV (reference sequence). The V segment lost 5 bases and the J segment 6 bases; nucleotides outside the gene matches: 3. The CDR3 spans 15 residues.

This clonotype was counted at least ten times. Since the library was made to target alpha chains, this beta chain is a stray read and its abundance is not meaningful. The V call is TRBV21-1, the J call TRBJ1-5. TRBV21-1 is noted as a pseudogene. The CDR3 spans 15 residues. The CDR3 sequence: CASSKEVWGNQPQHF. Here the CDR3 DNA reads TGTGCCAGCAGCAAAGAGGTTTGGGGGAATCAGCCCCAGCATTTT.

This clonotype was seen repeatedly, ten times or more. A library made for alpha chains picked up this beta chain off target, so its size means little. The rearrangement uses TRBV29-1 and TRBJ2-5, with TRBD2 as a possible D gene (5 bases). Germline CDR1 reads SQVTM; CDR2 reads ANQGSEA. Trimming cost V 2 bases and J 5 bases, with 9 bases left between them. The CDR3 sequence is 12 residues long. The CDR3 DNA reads TGCAGCGTTGAAAAACTAGGGGAGACCCAGTACTTC. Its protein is CSVEKLGETQYF.

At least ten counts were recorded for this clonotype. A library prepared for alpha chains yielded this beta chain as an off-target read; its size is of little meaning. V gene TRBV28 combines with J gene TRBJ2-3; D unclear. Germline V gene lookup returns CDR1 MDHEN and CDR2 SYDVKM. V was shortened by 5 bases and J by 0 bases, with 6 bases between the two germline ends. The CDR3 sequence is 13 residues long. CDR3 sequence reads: CASSQDSTDTQYF. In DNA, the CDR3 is TGTGCCAGCAGTCAGGACAGCACAGATACGCAGTATTTT.

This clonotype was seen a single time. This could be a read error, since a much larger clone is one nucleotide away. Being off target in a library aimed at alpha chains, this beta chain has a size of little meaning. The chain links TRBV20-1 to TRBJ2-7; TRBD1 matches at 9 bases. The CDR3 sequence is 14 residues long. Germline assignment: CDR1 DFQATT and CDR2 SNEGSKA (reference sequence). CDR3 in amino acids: CSARLDRGVYELYF. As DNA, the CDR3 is TGCAGTGCTAGATTGGACAGGGGAGTATACGAGCTGTACTTC.

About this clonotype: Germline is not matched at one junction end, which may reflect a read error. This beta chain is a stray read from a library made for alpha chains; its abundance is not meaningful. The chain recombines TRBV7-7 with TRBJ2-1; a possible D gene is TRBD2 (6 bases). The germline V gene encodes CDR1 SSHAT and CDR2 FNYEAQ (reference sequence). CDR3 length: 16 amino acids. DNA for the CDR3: TGTGCTAGCAGCTTCCAGCTAGCGCTTTCCTACAATGAGCAGTTCTTC. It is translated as CASSFQLALSYNEQFF.

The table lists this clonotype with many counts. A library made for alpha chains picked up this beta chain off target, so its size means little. CDR3 residues: CASSPRLAKNIQYF. The CDR3 DNA is TGTGCCAGCAGTCCCCGACTAGCCAAAAACATTCAGTACTTC. The chain has TRBV28 and TRBJ2-4; D is undetermined. The CDR3 contains 14 residues. The germline CDR1 and CDR2 sequences are MDHEN and SYDVKM. V shed 5 bases and J shed 0 bases, with 8 bases lying between them.

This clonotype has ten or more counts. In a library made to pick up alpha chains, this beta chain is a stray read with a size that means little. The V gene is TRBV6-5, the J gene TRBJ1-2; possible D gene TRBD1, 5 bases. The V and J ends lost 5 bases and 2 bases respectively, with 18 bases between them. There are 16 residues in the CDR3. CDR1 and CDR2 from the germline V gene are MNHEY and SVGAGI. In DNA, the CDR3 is TGTGCCAGCAGTCCTGTATCCGGGACGGGAAACTATGGCTACACCTTC. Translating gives CASSPVSGTGNYGYTF.

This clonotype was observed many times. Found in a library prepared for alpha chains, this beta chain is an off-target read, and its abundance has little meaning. CDR3 DNA sequence: TGTGCCAGCAGTGAATATGCCCCCGCAGGGGTCGAGCAGTACTTC. It yields the protein CASSEYAPAGVEQYF. The chain links TRBV6-1 to TRBJ2-7; perhaps TRBD1 as D (6 bases). Trimming shortened V by 2 bases and J by 6 bases, and 17 bases separated the two germline ends. Germline V gene data show CDR1 as MNHNS and CDR2 as SASEGT. CDR3 length: 15 amino acids.

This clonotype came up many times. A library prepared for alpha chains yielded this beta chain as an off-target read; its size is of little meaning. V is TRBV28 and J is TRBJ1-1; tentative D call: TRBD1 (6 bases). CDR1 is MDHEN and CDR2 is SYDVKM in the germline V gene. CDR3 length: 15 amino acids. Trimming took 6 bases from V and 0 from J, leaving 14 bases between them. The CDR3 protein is CASSPRTVMNTEAFF. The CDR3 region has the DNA TGTGCCAGCAGCCCCAGGACAGTCATGAACACTGAAGCTTTCTTT.

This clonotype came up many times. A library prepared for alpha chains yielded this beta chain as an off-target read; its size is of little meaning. The CDR3 is CASSLTGVGNEQFF. The CDR3 DNA reads TGTGCCAGCAGCCTCACAGGGGTGGGGAATGAGCAGTTCTTC. The gene calls are TRBV14 and TRBJ2-1, with TRBD1 matching over 7 bases. Trimming cost V 4 bases and J 7 bases; bases outside gene matches: 7. CDR1 is SGHDN, CDR2 FVKESK, per germline. CDR3 length: 14 amino acids.

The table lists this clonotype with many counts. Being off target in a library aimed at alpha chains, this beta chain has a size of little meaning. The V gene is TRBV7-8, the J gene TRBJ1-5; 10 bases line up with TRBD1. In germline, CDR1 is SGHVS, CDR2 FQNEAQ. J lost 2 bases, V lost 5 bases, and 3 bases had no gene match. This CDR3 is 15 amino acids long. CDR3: CASSTGTGGNQPQHF. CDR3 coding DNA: TGTGCCAGCAGCACCGGGACAGGGGGCAATCAGCCCCAGCATTTT.

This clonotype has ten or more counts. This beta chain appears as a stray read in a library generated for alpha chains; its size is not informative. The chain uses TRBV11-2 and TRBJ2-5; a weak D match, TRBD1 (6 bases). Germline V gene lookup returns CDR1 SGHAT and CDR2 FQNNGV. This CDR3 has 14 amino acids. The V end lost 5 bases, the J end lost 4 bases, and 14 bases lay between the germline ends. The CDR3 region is CASSANRARETQYF. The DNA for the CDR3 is TGTGCCAGCAGCGCGAACAGGGCCCGAGAGACCCAGTACTTC. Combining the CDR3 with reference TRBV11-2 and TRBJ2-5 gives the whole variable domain EAGVAQSPRYKIIEKRQSVAFWCNPISGHATLYWYQQILGQGPKLLIQFQNNGVVDDSQLPKDRFSAERLKGVDSTLKIQPAKLEDSAVYLCASSANRARETQYFGPGTRLLVL.

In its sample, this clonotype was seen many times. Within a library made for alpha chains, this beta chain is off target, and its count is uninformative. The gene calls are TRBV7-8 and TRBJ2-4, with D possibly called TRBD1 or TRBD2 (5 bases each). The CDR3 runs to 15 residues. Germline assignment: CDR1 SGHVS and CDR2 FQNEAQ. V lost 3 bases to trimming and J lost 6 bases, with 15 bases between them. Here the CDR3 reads CASSLAHGALNIQYF. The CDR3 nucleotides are TGTGCCAGCAGCTTGGCTCACGGGGCCCTAAACATTCAGTACTTC.